Below are 21 T cell receptor beta chains sequenced from a single sample in a study of T cell responses to AZD1222 COVID-19 vaccine. The table came from immunoSEQ multiplex PCR; TCRdb's copy has only in-frame clones and leaves some out. The table includes fewer than 110,000 clones, roughly nine tenths detected once. The source material was peripheral blood, sampled on day 0 of AZD1222 vaccination. The receptors come from an adult in good health.

The rearrangement joins TRBV10-1 to TRBJ2-7, with TRBD1 identical over 7 bases. The germline V gene has CDR1 WNHNN and CDR2 SYGVQD (reference sequence). V lost 2 bases to trimming and J lost 1 base; unmatched junction nucleotides: 5. CDR3 length: 15 amino acids. The CDR3 sequence: CASSEKTGRSYEQYF. CDR3 DNA: TGCGCCAGCAGTGAGAAGACAGGGAGATCCTACGAGCAGTACTTC.

In its sample, this clone was seen once. The chain combines TRBV28 with TRBJ2-2; 14 bases map to TRBD2. This CDR3 spans 17 amino acids. Germline V CDR1 and CDR2: MDHEN, SYDVKM. V shed 6 bases, J shed 6 bases, and the junction held 9 bases outside the gene matches. The CDR3 DNA is TGTGCCAGCAGCTCCGGGACTAGCGGGAGTTTATCCGGGGAGCTGTTTTTT. Residues: CASSSGTSGSLSGELFF.

The chain uses TRBV28 and TRBJ2-4, with D possibly matching TRBD2 (6 bases). Germline values: CDR1 MDHEN, CDR2 SYDVKM. V lost 6 bases and J lost 3, with 12 bases in between. The CDR3 runs to 14 residues. The CDR3 DNA follows: TGTGCCAGCAGCCTACGGGGAGGCAAAAACATTCAGTACTTC. Encoded protein: CASSLRGGKNIQYF.

V is TRBV28 and J is TRBJ1-1; the D is unclear. Trimming left V 6 bases short and J 8 bases short, with 10 bases between. The CDR3 covers 11 residues. Germline assignment: CDR1 MDHEN and CDR2 SYDVKM. CDR3 protein: CASSTIREAFF. The CDR3 nucleotides read TGTGCCAGCAGCACGATCAGGGAAGCTTTCTTT. The full variable domain, in which reference TRBV28 and TRBJ1-1 provide the parts outside the CDR3, is DVKVTQSSRYLVKRTGEKVFLECVQDMDHENMFWYRQDPGLGLRLIYFSYDVKMKEKGDIPEGYSVSREKKERFSLILESASTNQTSMYLCASSTIREAFFGQGTRLTVV.

The CDR3 loop reads CASSPPWTANGEQFF. DNA of the CDR3: TGTGCCAGCAGCCCCCCGTGGACTGCTAACGGTGAGCAGTTCTTC. This sequence joins TRBV7-9 and TRBJ2-1; maybe TRBD2 (5 bases). This CDR3 spans 15 amino acids. The V and J ends lost 5 bases and 9 bases respectively, with 20 bases between them. From germline, CDR1 is SEHNR and CDR2 FQNEAQ (reference sequence).

The chain couples TRBV27 to TRBJ2-1; TRBD1 might be the D (5 bases). This CDR3 region has 13 residues. Germline-derived CDR1 and CDR2 are MNHEY and SMNVEV (reference sequence). Deletions cut 3 bases from V and 4 bases from J, with 7 bases between. CDR3 amino acids: CASSFQGYNEQFF. CDR3 DNA sequence: TGTGCCAGCAGTTTCCAGGGTTACAATGAGCAGTTCTTC.

The chain links TRBV2 to TRBJ1-2, with 7 nucleotides matching TRBD1. Germline V gene lookup returns CDR1 SNHLY and CDR2 FYNNEI. The CDR3 is 15 amino acids. The V and J ends lost 5 bases and 8 bases, in that order; junction bases with no gene match: 14. DNA of the CDR3: TGTGCCAGCAGTCTCAGGGGGACCCAAGTCAACGGCTACACCTTC. Its protein is CASSLRGTQVNGYTF.

The rearrangement uses TRBV28 and TRBJ1-5, with D hard to call. This CDR3 region has 14 residues. Germline CDR1 reads MDHEN; CDR2 reads SYDVKM. Trimming removed 3 bases from V and 7 bases from J, with 13 bases in between. This chain's CDR3 is CASSFSSGGQPQHF. For the CDR3, the DNA is TGTGCCAGCAGTTTCTCATCGGGAGGCCAGCCCCAGCATTTT.

The rearrangement uses TRBV10-3 and TRBJ1-6, with 9 bases aligning to TRBD1. Germline CDR1 is ENHRY and CDR2 is SYGVKD. CDR3 length equals 15 residues. Trimming at V came to 3 bases and at J to 9 bases, leaving 6 bases not matched to a gene. CDR3 loop: CAISEFMGQGSPLHF. The DNA for the CDR3 is TGTGCCATCAGTGAATTTATGGGACAGGGTTCACCCCTCCACTTT.

This clone was found once. The chain couples TRBV10-3 to TRBJ2-1; 12 nucleotides line up with TRBD2. CDR1 is ENHRY, CDR2 SYGVKD, per germline. This CDR3 region has 12 residues. Trimming took 10 bases from V and 7 from J; bases not matched to a gene: 2. CDR3 protein: CATGLAGNEQFF. The CDR3, as DNA: TGTGCCACCGGACTAGCGGGGAATGAGCAGTTCTTC.

The V call is TRBV14, the J call TRBJ2-1; 12 bases are a match to TRBD2. Germline trimming cut 5 bases from V and 0 bases from J; bases unmatched to any gene: 8. Germline V CDR1 and CDR2: SGHDN, FVKESK. This CDR3 spans 18 amino acids. Here the CDR3 DNA reads TGTGCCAGCAGCTGGACTAGCGGGAACCCTAGCTCCTACAATGAGCAGTTCTTC. This sequence encodes CASSWTSGNPSSYNEQFF.

This chain uses TRBV7-9 with TRBJ1-1, with 8 nucleotides matching TRBD1. With 0 bases clipped from V and 10 bases from J, the junction kept 1 base outside the gene matches. This CDR3 contains 12 residues. The germline CDR1 and CDR2 sequences are SEHNR and FQNEAQ (reference sequence). CDR3 protein: CASSLADRGAFF. The CDR3 bases are TGTGCCAGCAGCTTAGCTGACAGGGGAGCTTTCTTT. The complete variable domain, with remaining parts taken from reference TRBV7-9 and TRBJ1-1, reads DTGVSQNPRHKITKRGQNVTFRCDPISEHNRLYWYRQTLGQGPEFLTYFQNEAQLEKSRLLSDRFSAERPKGSFSTLEIQRTEQGDSAMYLCASSLADRGAFFGQGTRLTVV.

V usage is TRBV7-9 and J usage is TRBJ1-3; a weak D match, TRBD1 (5 bases). V dropped 5 bases and J dropped 0 bases, with 11 bases sitting between them. CDR3 length: 15 amino acids. The germline CDR1 and CDR2 sequences are SEHNR and FQNEAQ (reference sequence). The CDR3 spells CASSQGPNSGNTIYF. In DNA, the CDR3 is TGTGCCAGCAGCCAGGGACCGAACTCTGGAAACACCATATATTTT.

The chain links TRBV4-1 to TRBJ2-7; 7 nucleotides match TRBD1. The CDR3 extends over 15 amino acids. CDR1 is MGHRA and CDR2 is YSYEKL in the germline V gene. J lost 0 bases, V lost 2 bases, and 4 bases had no gene match. The CDR3 DNA reads TGCGCCAGCAGCCAACCTTGGGACAGCTCCTACGAGCAGTACTTC. Protein sequence: CASSQPWDSSYEQYF.

This rearrangement joins TRBV28 to TRBJ1-3; no firm D call. V shed 5 bases and J shed 0 bases, with 20 bases lying between them. Germline V gene sequence: CDR1 MDHEN, CDR2 SYDVKM. The length of the CDR3 is 18 residues. This CDR3 is CASSPSTVIGSSGNTIYF. The DNA for the CDR3 is TGTGCCAGCAGTCCTAGCACGGTAATCGGGAGCTCTGGAAACACCATATATTTT.

The chain is built from TRBV19 and TRBJ1-1, with D maybe TRBD1 (5 bases). CDR1 and CDR2 (germline): LNHDA, SQIVND (reference sequence). Trimming stripped 7 bases from V and 1 base from J, with 10 bases between. The CDR3 is made up of 13 amino acids. DNA for the CDR3: TGTGCCAGTATAGGCAGGGAGAACACTGAAGCTTTCTTT. Amino acids: CASIGRENTEAFF.

The genes are TRBV6-5 and TRBJ2-2; possibly TRBD1 for D (5 bases). The CDR3 totals 13 residues. Germline V lookup: CDR1 MNHEY, CDR2 SVGAGI. V lost 0 bases and J 11 bases, leaving 10 bases between the germline ends. The CDR3 bases are TGTGCCAGCAGTTACTCTCAGGGATTTGAGCTGTTTTTT. This translates into CASSYSQGFELFF.

The CDR3: CASSPRGGINQPQHF. The CDR3 DNA reads as TGTGCCAGCAGTCCACGGGGAGGTATCAATCAGCCCCAGCATTTT. The chain has TRBV3-1 (or the pseudogene TRBV3-2) and TRBJ1-5; no clear D gene. Germline V gene data show CDR1 as LGHDT and CDR2 as YNNKEL (reference sequence). This CDR3 region has 15 residues. The germline V and J ends were trimmed by 6 bases and 3 bases, with 15 bases remaining between them.

This rearrangement joins TRBV6-5 to TRBJ2-7, with D possibly being TRBD1 (6 bases). The V and J ends lost 6 bases and 3 bases respectively, with 18 bases between them. Germline V gives CDR1 MNHEY, CDR2 SVGAGI. The CDR3 has 15 residues. CDR3 region: CASRLDRQDFYEQYF. The CDR3 DNA reads TGTGCCAGCAGATTGGACAGACAAGATTTCTACGAGCAGTACTTC.

This chain links TRBV6-5 with TRBJ2-7; TRBD1 or TRBD2 may be the D gene (5 bases each). This CDR3 is built from 15 residues. In germline, CDR1 is MNHEY, CDR2 SVGAGI. Between the trimmed V and J ends, which lost 5 bases and 2 bases, there was a span of 16 bases. CDR3 sequence (DNA): TGTGCCAGCAGTCCTTTTGGGACCGTCACCTACGAGCAGTACTTC. The encoded protein is CASSPFGTVTYEQYF.

The J gene is TRBJ2-3, the V gene TRBV19, with TRBD1 identical over 9 bases. This CDR3 contains 16 residues. The trim removed 2 bases at V and 4 bases at J, leaving 7 bases unmatched. Germline assignment: CDR1 LNHDA and CDR2 SQIVND (reference sequence). The CDR3, as DNA: TGTGCCAGTAGTATAAGTGGGACAGGGAAGCCAGATACGCAGTATTTT. Residues: CASSISGTGKPDTQYF.